Included here is one T cell receptor beta chain sequence, with context. These data come from a study of blood T cell repertoires in COVID-19. Background on the study: In each case, the material was cDNA or gDNA derived from T cells, B-cell-depleted T cells, or PBMCs.

Under the authors' procedure: Estimated nucleated cell counts came from reference gene primer amplification. Only in-frame clones appear in the TCRdb table, and some are missing; sequencing was by immunoSEQ multiplex PCR. The D gene and trimming were derived from the DNA, and the V and J assignments and clone size from that table. The sample consists of about 210,000 clones, roughly four fifths of them appearing once. V lost 6 bases and J 11 bases, leaving 19 bases between the germline ends. This CDR3 contains 13 residues. The rearrangement uses TRBV12-3 or TRBV12-4 and TRBJ1-1; D is perhaps TRBD1 (5 bases). Sequenced material: peripheral blood. The TCR was taken from a middle-aged woman with acute or convalescent COVID-19. The CDR3 reads CASREWGGFGAFF. CDR3 nucleotide sequence: TGTGCCAGCAGGGAGTGGGGGGGATTTGGCGCTTTCTTT.